This T cell receptor (beta chain) was observed in a study of tumor-infiltrating lymphocytes in primary liver carcinoma. DNA and RNA were both co-extracted from about 19-30 mg of bulk tissue that had not been sorted. The sample holds many counts of this clonotype. Antigen specificity is unknown. Study-level findings and limits: Less overlap was seen in tumor-adjacent and tumor-blood pairs than in tumor region pairs. It was observed that only about 7.5-24% of the top clones appeared in every one of the five tumor regions.

Researchers generated TCR beta cDNA from approximately 500 ng of total RNA, relying on a constant-region primer. Three nested multiplex PCR rounds, a slightly modified ARM-PCR method, built the TCR beta libraries. Use of TRBV1-TRBV30 forward primers with a C-beta reverse primer characterized the first two PCR rounds, which lasted about 9 cycles each. TCRdb reprocessed the multiplex PCR reads with MiXCR, giving one entry per CDR3 protein. The table has 75,000 to 90,000 distinct CDR3 sequences, roughly 72% seen once; the top ten hold roughly 19%. This CDR3 spans 11 amino acids. The germline CDR1 and CDR2 sequences are SQVTM and ANQGSEA. V lost 4 bases and J lost 3; bases outside the gene matches: 0.

The V and J genes are TRBV29-1 and TRBJ2-7, with 7 bases fitting TRBD1. This receptor was taken from a man in his forties or fifties with primary liver carcinoma and hepatitis B virus infection. Material: liver tumor tissue from sampling region 1. The subset denotes: tumor region T1, superior pole. The CDR3 loop is CSVAGGYEQYF. The CDR3 bases are TGCAGCGTTGCAGGGGGCTACGAGCAGTACTTC.